These 25 T cell receptor beta chains originate from one sample sequenced in a study of T cells in Graves' hyperthyroidism and ophthalmopathy (dated by TCRdb to the late 2010s). Library creation used multiplex PCR. Instrument on record: Illumina HiSeq 2000. TCR beta CDR3 regions were amplified from RNA transcripts. A first-round RT-PCR of the TCR CDR3 used the HTBI primer set with the Qiagen OneStep RT-PCR kit. TCRdb reprocessed the public reads (quality trimming at Q25 with fastp, clone calling with MiXCR) and kept in-frame beta chains. Every CDR3 protein is listed once, alongside the most common genes and DNA of its rows. The sample table holds 530,000 or so distinct CDR3 sequences, of which approximately 44% were seen once. Clones ranked in the top ten supply roughly 8.2% of the sample. The sequenced sample was peripheral blood or thyroid tissue (not recorded which). Every receptor here comes from a woman under 30 with Graves' hyperthyroidism.

V gene TRBV6-1 combines with J gene TRBJ2-7; 8 bases are a match to TRBD1. Germline loops: CDR1 MNHNS, CDR2 SASEGT. Trimming cost V 4 bases and J 0 bases; bases outside gene matches: 8. The CDR3 is 16 amino acids. DNA for the CDR3: TGTGCCAGCAGTGCCCCAGGGGGCGGCAGCTCCTACGAGCAGTACTTC. Protein product: CASSAPGGGSSYEQYF.

On this clonotype: The CDR3 end shows no conserved phenylalanine or tryptophan, and so a read error is likely. The V gene is TRBV2, the J gene TRBJ2-5; 7 bases align to TRBD1. With 4 bases clipped from V and 1 base from J, the junction kept 12 bases outside the gene matches. Germline CDR1 SNHLY, CDR2 FYNNEI. The CDR3 runs to 17 residues. The CDR3 DNA sequence: TGTGCCAGCAGTGCTAGAGACTCGACAGGGATCCAAGAGACCCAGTACCTC. This encodes CASSARDSTGIQETQYL.

This clonotype was counted a few times. The J gene is TRBJ1-4, the V gene TRBV18, with D possibly matching TRBD1 (5 bases). V gave up 5 bases and J gave up 5 bases, with 9 bases separating them. The CDR3 has 13 residues. Germline values: CDR1 KGHSH, CDR2 LQKENI. The CDR3 reads CASSTTGNEKLFF. The CDR3 bases are TGTGCCAGCTCAACCACAGGAAATGAAAAACTGTTTTTT.

Many counts were recorded for this clonotype. The rearrangement uses TRBV30 and TRBJ2-5; D unresolved. The CDR3 totals 15 residues. Germline-derived CDR1 and CDR2 are GTSNPN and SVGIG (reference sequence). The V gene lost 2 bases and the J gene lost 5 bases, with 18 bases spanning the gap. CDR3 protein: CAWSSDPGQGETQYF. CDR3 nucleotide sequence: TGTGCCTGGAGTAGTGACCCTGGGCAAGGGGAGACCCAGTACTTC.

J is TRBJ2-1 and V is TRBV10-3; 15 bases map to TRBD2. The V gene end was trimmed by 0 bases and the J gene end by 6 bases; junction bases not matched to a gene: 6. The CDR3 consists of 18 residues. Germline loops: CDR1 ENHRY, CDR2 SYGVKD. As DNA, the CDR3 is TGTGCCATCAGTGAGTCCCGGACTAGCGGGAGGGTCGTCAATGAGCAGTTCTTC. It translates to CAISESRTSGRVVNEQFF.

The chain uses TRBV7-9 and TRBJ2-5; perhaps TRBD2 as D (5 bases). The CDR3 is made up of 13 amino acids. Germline V gene data show CDR1 as SEHNR and CDR2 as FQNEAQ (reference sequence). V was pared by 5 bases and J by 5 bases, with 12 bases between. The CDR3 DNA sequence: TGTGCCAGCAGCCCAAGAGGGTTTGAGACCCAGTACTTC. Amino acids: CASSPRGFETQYF.

The chain combines TRBV20-1 with TRBJ2-5; D might be TRBD1 or TRBD2, each matching 6 bases. CDR3 length: 13 amino acids. Germline assignment: CDR1 DFQATT and CDR2 SNEGSKA (reference sequence). Trimming stripped 3 bases from V and 9 bases from J, with 17 bases between. CDR3 loop: CSARGPTRGPQYF. As DNA, the CDR3 is TGCAGTGCTAGGGGACCGACTCGGGGGCCCCAGTACTTC.

This clonotype occurred many times. The chain combines TRBV20-1 with TRBJ1-1; no firm D call. The germline V gene has CDR1 DFQATT and CDR2 SNEGSKA (reference sequence). The V gene lost 6 bases and the J gene lost 1 base, with 12 bases spanning the gap. This CDR3 region has 13 residues. As DNA, the CDR3 is TGCAGTGCCCATACCAGGCGGAACACTGAAGCTTTCTTT. Encoded protein: CSAHTRRNTEAFF.

This clonotype was seen only a few times. The chain carries TRBV12-3 or TRBV12-4 and TRBJ1-5; 11 bases match TRBD1. This CDR3 is 16 amino acids long. The trim removed 2 bases at V and 11 bases at J, leaving 11 bases unmatched. CDR3 amino acids: CASSLWGTGGQETQHF. For the CDR3, the DNA is TGTGCCAGCAGTTTATGGGGGACAGGGGGACAGGAGACCCAGCATTTT.

CDR3: CASRRDSSGELFF. CDR3 in DNA: TGCGCCAGCAGACGGGATTCTTCCGGGGAGCTGTTTTTT. This chain uses TRBV5-1 with TRBJ2-2, with D possibly being TRBD2 (5 bases). Trimming shortened V by 5 bases and J by 6 bases, and 11 bases separated the two germline ends. This CDR3 comprises 13 residues. The germline V gene has CDR1 SGHRS and CDR2 YFSETQ.

The V and J genes are TRBV20-1 and TRBJ2-7; D may be TRBD1 (5 bases). Between the trimmed V and J ends, which lost 6 bases and 7 bases, there was a span of 22 bases. The CDR3 is 14 amino acids. Germline CDR1 DFQATT, CDR2 SNEGSKA (reference sequence). CDR3 nucleotides: TGCAGTGCCCCCTTCCGGACAAGAAACAATGAGCAGTACTTC. Translating it yields CSAPFRTRNNEQYF.

The chain has TRBV7-6 and TRBJ2-7, with D possibly matching TRBD2 (6 bases). V dropped 4 bases and J dropped 7 bases, with 26 bases sitting between them. The CDR3 sequence is 17 residues long. Germline values: CDR1 SGHVS, CDR2 FNYEAQ. The CDR3 DNA reads as TGTGCCAGCAGCTCAGCTTGGTCCGCGGGAATTGGCAATGAGCAGTACTTC. Protein: CASSSAWSAGIGNEQYF. The full variable domain, rest sourced from reference TRBV7-6 and TRBJ2-7, is GAGVSQSPRYKVTKRGQDVALRCDPISGHVSLYWYRQALGQGPEFLTYFNYEAQQDKSGLPNDRFSAERPEGSISTLTIQRTEQRDSAMYRCASSSAWSAGIGNEQYFGPGTRLTVT.

This sequence joins TRBV7-2 and TRBJ2-7; the match to TRBD2 covers 13 bases. Judging by the DNA end, TRBJ2-1 fits better; the J call may be wrong. The germline CDR1 and CDR2 sequences are SGHTA and FQGNSA. The CDR3 runs 18 residues. CDR3 region: CASSFRTSGSSLSNEQFF. CDR3 nucleotides: TGTGCCAGCAGCTTCCGGACTAGCGGGAGTTCTTTATCCAATGAGCAGTTCTTC.

A few counts support this clonotype. The genes are TRBV7-3 and TRBJ2-3; D gene ambiguous. V was cut by 3 bases and J by 5 bases, with 9 bases left in between. The CDR3 has 13 residues. CDR1 and CDR2 from the germline V gene are SGHTA and FQGTGA. CDR3 sequence: CASSFDRRDTQYF. The DNA for the CDR3 is TGTGCCAGCAGCTTCGATAGGAGAGATACGCAGTATTTT.

This clonotype was seen more than once but under ten times. The chain uses TRBV18 and TRBJ2-2, with D unresolved. V was trimmed by 8 bases and J by 6 bases, leaving 13 bases between them. The CDR3 is 13 amino acids. Germline V lookup: CDR1 KGHSH, CDR2 LQKENI. CDR3 region: CASLGSLAGELFF. CDR3 nucleotide sequence: TGTGCCAGCCTCGGTTCGTTGGCCGGGGAGCTGTTTTTT.

The rearrangement joins TRBV7-9 to TRBJ2-3; D is possibly TRBD2 (6 bases). This CDR3 is built from 16 residues. Germline V gene data show CDR1 as SEHNR and CDR2 as FQNEAQ (reference sequence). V dropped 5 bases and J dropped 0 bases, with 15 bases sitting between them. The CDR3 DNA reads TGTGCCAGCAGCAAAAGGGAGGTATGGAGCACAGATACGCAGTATTTT. Protein sequence: CASSKREVWSTDTQYF.

This clonotype occurred a few times. The chain joins TRBV19 to TRBJ2-3; D possibly matches TRBD1 or TRBD2 (5 bases each). The length of the CDR3 is 14 residues. Germline V gene sequence: CDR1 LNHDA, CDR2 SQIVND (reference sequence). V was clipped by 5 bases and J by 2 bases, with 11 bases between them. CDR3 region: CASSYVGTTDTQYF. The DNA of the CDR3 is TGTGCCAGTAGTTACGTGGGGACCACAGATACGCAGTATTTT. Supplemented by reference TRBV19 and TRBJ2-3, the full variable domain reads DGGITQSPKYLFRKEGQNVTLSCEQNLNHDAMYWYRQDPGQGLRLIYYSQIVNDFQKGDIAEGYSVSREKKESFPLTVTSAQKNPTAFYLCASSYVGTTDTQYFGPGTRLTVL.

This clonotype was seen a handful of times. This sequence joins TRBV18 and TRBJ1-1; no clear D gene. The CDR3 is 15 amino acids. Trimming shortened V by 2 bases and J by 2 bases, and 12 bases separated the two germline ends. Germline V CDR1 and CDR2: KGHSH, LQKENI. The CDR3 DNA reads TGTGCCAGCTCACCAATAAAAAGGGCCAACACTGAAGCTTTCTTT. Residues: CASSPIKRANTEAFF.

The genes are TRBV2 and TRBJ1-2; unclear D gene. Trimming shortened V by 8 bases and J by 6 bases, and 13 bases separated the two germline ends. CDR3 length: 12 residues. Germline CDR1 is SNHLY and CDR2 is FYNNEI. The CDR3 DNA follows: TGTGCCAGCCGAACAAAGCGGGATGGCTACACCTTC. It encodes CASRTKRDGYTF.

The chain links TRBV7-2 to TRBJ1-6, with 11 bases aligning to TRBD1. J lost 9 bases, V lost 5 bases, and 6 bases had no gene match. The CDR3 sequence is 15 residues long. CDR1 is SGHTA and CDR2 is FQGNSA in the germline V gene. CDR3 DNA sequence: TGTGCCAGCAGCCCCGGGACAGGGGGTGGTTCACCCCTCCACTTT. Protein sequence: CASSPGTGGGSPLHF.

This clonotype was seen many times. The chain couples TRBV25-1 to TRBJ2-7; D call uncertain. CDR3 size: 13 residues. The germline CDR1 and CDR2 sequences are MGHDK and SYGVNS. The V and J ends lost 7 bases and 6 bases respectively, with 16 bases between them. The DNA of the CDR3 is TGTGCCAGCAAGCCGAATTGGGCGACCGAGCAGTACTTC. This gives the protein CASKPNWATEQYF.

The chain has TRBV7-9 and TRBJ2-7, with TRBD2 matching 7 bases. V was pared by 1 base and J by 7 bases, with 10 bases of the junction left unmatched. The germline V gene encodes CDR1 SEHNR and CDR2 FQNEAQ (reference sequence). The CDR3 spans 15 residues. The CDR3 nucleotides are TGTGCCAGCAGCTTAGGGGGGGGACTCCCGGGGGAGCAGTACTTC. It specifies CASSLGGGLPGEQYF.

V and J are TRBV10-3 and TRBJ2-7; 11 bases fit TRBD2. This CDR3 spans 18 amino acids. From germline, CDR1 is ENHRY and CDR2 SYGVKD. Trimming at V came to 3 bases and at J to 3 bases, leaving 13 bases not matched to a gene. The CDR3 DNA is TGTGCCATCAGTGATAGAGGCCCGGGACTAGCGGCCCTCTACGAGCAGTACTTC. This translates into CAISDRGPGLAALYEQYF.

This chain connects TRBV9 to TRBJ1-2; tentative D call: TRBD1 (5 bases). The V gene's germline CDR1 is SGDLS and CDR2 YYNGEE. The CDR3 contains 11 residues. Trimming removed 1 base at V and 8 bases at J, with 6 bases between. CDR3 DNA: TGTGCCAGCAGCGTAAACAGGGGCTACACCTTC. It codes for CASSVNRGYTF. Drawing the rest from reference TRBV9 and TRBJ1-2, the complete variable domain is DSGVTQTPKHLITATGQRVTLRCSPRSGDLSVYWYQQSLDQGLQFLIQYYNGEERAKGNILERFSAQQFPDLHSELNLSSLELGDSALYFCASSVNRGYTFGSGTRLTVV.

At least ten counts were recorded for this clonotype. J is TRBJ2-7 and V is TRBV10-2; weak D call: TRBD1 (6 bases). V lost 3 bases to trimming and J lost 2 bases, with 8 bases between them. The CDR3 is made up of 13 amino acids. Looked up from germline, CDR1 is WSHSY and CDR2 is SAAADI. The DNA of the CDR3 is TGCGCCAGCAGTGATGGGGACACCTACGAGCAGTACTTC. It translates to CASSDGDTYEQYF.